This T cell receptor (beta chain) was sequenced during a study of CD8 T cells in Susac syndrome. Findings and caveats of the study: An acknowledgment was made by the study that its TCR sequencing and HLA analysis involved relatively few individuals.

V lost 8 bases and J lost 6, with 23 bases in between. Per the germline V gene, CDR1 is SEHNR and CDR2 is FQNEAQ (reference sequence). The CDR3 consists of 16 residues. On this clonotype itself: What it binds is unknown.

From blood CD8+ and CD4+ T cells, the TCR beta chain was sequenced. TEMRA cells were FACS-enriched and CD8+ and CD4+ T cells negatively isolated. RNA was extracted with the RNeasy kit, and a quantity of about 0.45 to 1 ug was reverse transcribed using random hexamers. Amplification of TCR beta CDR3 used immunoSEQ multiplex PCR across 54 Vbeta and 13 Jbeta. In TCRdb, the immunoSEQ multiplex PCR reads were re-called with MiXCR into one record per CDR3 protein. Of some 90,000 distinct CDR3 sequences in the sample, around 93% were seen once. This TCR was sampled from a human donor in good health. The gene calls are TRBV7-9 and TRBJ2-1; either TRBD1 or TRBD2 may supply D (5 bases each). The specimen was CD8+ T cells from PBMCs. The CDR3 coding sequence is TGTGCCAGCTTTGGGTCCGGGGCCTCGCGAGGCAATGAGCAGTTCTTC. Its protein is CASFGSGASRGNEQFF.